This TCR beta chain was observed in a study of blood T cell repertoires in COVID-19. Original analysis: The authors estimated nucleated cell counts from reference gene primer amplification. Measured with immunoSEQ multiplex PCR; TCRdb has only the in-frame clones, and not every one. From that table come the V and J calls and clone size; the DNA was used to work out D and trimming. The sample holds under 200,000 clones; 75% to 90% are singletons and the top ten take 2.1%. Germline values: CDR1 SGHNT, CDR2 YENEEA. This CDR3 comprises 14 residues. J lost 8 bases, V lost 3 bases, and 5 bases had no gene match.

The sample was peripheral blood. The source is a man between 70 and 80 years old with active or convalescent COVID-19. The rearrangement joins TRBV11-3 to TRBJ1-4; 8 nucleotides match TRBD1. The CDR3, as DNA: TGTGCCAGCAGCTTCTCCCGGGACAGGGAAAAACTGTTTTTT. It yields the protein CASSFSRDREKLFF.